This TCR beta chain was sequenced for a study of CD4 T cells in relation to SARS-CoV-2 and coronaviruses. As to this clone: The antigen is undetermined.

Per germline, CDR1 MDHEN and CDR2 SYDVKM. V lost 7 bases and J lost 6; bases outside the gene matches: 5. The length of the CDR3 is 13 residues. Some clones are missing from TCRdb's copy, which holds only in-frame ones; the method was immunoSEQ multiplex PCR. Of about 38,000 clones listed, under 80% are singletons. Sample: memory CD4+ T cells from PBMCs, cultured in vitro. This sequence was found in an adult with COVID-19. This sequence joins TRBV28 and TRBJ1-4; TRBD1 matches 7 bases. The CDR3 DNA is TGTGCCAGCACCCGGACAGGAGATGAAAAACTGTTTTTT. It yields the protein CASTRTGDEKLFF.